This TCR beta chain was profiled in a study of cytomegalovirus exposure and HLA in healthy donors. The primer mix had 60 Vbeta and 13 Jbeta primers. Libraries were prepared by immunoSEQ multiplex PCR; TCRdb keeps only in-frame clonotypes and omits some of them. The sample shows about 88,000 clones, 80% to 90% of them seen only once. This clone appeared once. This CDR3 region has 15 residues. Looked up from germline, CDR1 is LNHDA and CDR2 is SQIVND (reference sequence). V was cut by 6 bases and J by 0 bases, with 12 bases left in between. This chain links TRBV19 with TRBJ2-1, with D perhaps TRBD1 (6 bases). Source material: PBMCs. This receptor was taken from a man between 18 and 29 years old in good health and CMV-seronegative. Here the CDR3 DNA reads TGTGCCAGTAGCCTGACAGGTAGCTCCTACAATGAGCAGTTCTTC. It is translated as CASSLTGSSYNEQFF.